The next 23 T cell receptor beta chains were all read from a single sample in a study of cytomegalovirus exposure and HLA in healthy donors. Amplification used 60 Vbeta primers and 13 Jbeta primers. Profiled with immunoSEQ multiplex PCR; TCRdb holds only in-frame clones, not every one. Found here are over 150,000 clones, roughly 80% of them singletons; the top ten hold 1.9%. Sequenced: PBMCs. These receptor sequences come from a human donor in good health.

The chain couples TRBV7-2 to TRBJ2-2; 9 nucleotides agree with TRBD2. Germline V gene data show CDR1 as SGHTA and CDR2 as FQGNSA. The J segment lost 2 bases and the V segment lost 5 bases, leaving 12 bases of the junction unmatched. CDR3 length equals 18 residues. The CDR3 loop reads CASSTLAAGGYNTGELFF. The DNA for the CDR3 is TGTGCCAGCAGCACCCTAGCAGCGGGGGGCTACAACACCGGGGAGCTGTTTTTT.

The V and J genes are TRBV6-1 and TRBJ2-2; 9 positions match TRBD1. CDR3 length: 14 amino acids. Looked up from germline, CDR1 is MNHNS and CDR2 is SASEGT. V was pared by 5 bases and J by 6 bases, with 4 bases of the junction left unmatched. The CDR3: CASSSGTGSGELFF. The DNA for the CDR3 is TGTGCCAGCAGTTCCGGGACAGGGTCCGGGGAGCTGTTTTTT.

CDR3 DNA: TGTGCCAGCAGCCCTAGGGGCATAGCGGGGGGTTCCGGGGAGCTGTTTTTT. Its translation: CASSPRGIAGGSGELFF. J is TRBJ2-2 and V is TRBV7-2; 10 nucleotides align to TRBD2. This CDR3 spans 17 amino acids. Germline trimming cut 5 bases from V and 6 bases from J; bases unmatched to any gene: 12. The V gene's germline CDR1 is SGHTA and CDR2 FQGNSA.

This rearrangement joins TRBV27 to TRBJ2-7; 7 positions agree with TRBD2. Germline CDR1 and CDR2: MNHEY and SMNVEV (reference sequence). With V trimmed by 3 bases and J by 2 bases, 7 bases remained unmatched. The CDR3 has 15 amino acids. The CDR3 sequence is CASSFLGGNTYEQYF. CDR3 DNA sequence: TGTGCCAGCAGTTTCCTCGGGGGGAACACCTACGAGCAGTACTTC.

This rearrangement joins TRBV19 to TRBJ2-7; 9 bases agree with TRBD2. The CDR3 covers 14 residues. Germline CDR1 and CDR2: LNHDA and SQIVND (reference sequence). The J segment lost 2 bases and the V segment lost 5 bases, leaving 4 bases of the junction unmatched. The CDR3 sequence is CASSLSSGTYEQYF. The CDR3, as DNA: TGTGCCAGTAGTTTGTCTAGCGGGACCTACGAGCAGTACTTC.

V is TRBV6-4 and J is TRBJ2-1; D not certain. This CDR3 region has 14 residues. Germline V gene lookup returns CDR1 MRHNA and CDR2 SNTAGT. V dropped 7 bases and J dropped 0 bases, with 10 bases sitting between them. CDR3 sequence reads: CASILASSYNEQFF. In DNA, the CDR3 is TGTGCCAGCATCCTCGCGAGCTCCTACAATGAGCAGTTCTTC.

The rearrangement uses TRBV5-8 and TRBJ2-2; D uncertain. The CDR3 contains 14 residues. With 5 bases removed from V and 1 base from J, the gap between germline ends came to 9 bases. Germline V CDR1 and CDR2: SGHTS, YDEGEE. The CDR3 loop reads CASRVEQNTGELFF. In DNA form, the CDR3 reads TGTGCCAGCAGGGTCGAACAGAACACCGGGGAGCTGTTTTTT. Based on the CDR3 plus reference TRBV5-8 and TRBJ2-2, the full variable domain is EAGVTQSPTHLIKTRGQQATLRCSPISGHTSVYWYQQALGLGLQFLLWYDEGEERNRGNFPPRFSGRQFPNYSSELNVNALELEDSALYLCASRVEQNTGELFFGEGSRLTVL.

V is TRBV5-6 and J is TRBJ2-7; 7 bases are a match to TRBD1. CDR1 is SGHDT and CDR2 is YYEEEE in the germline V gene. J gave up 4 bases and V 2 bases, and 3 bases lay outside the gene matches. The CDR3 sequence is 13 residues long. CDR3 nucleotide sequence: TGTGCCAGCAGCTTAAAACAGGGGTACGAGCAGTACTTC. Translation gives CASSLKQGYEQYF.

Written as DNA, the CDR3 is TGTGCCAGCAGCTACGACACGAACACTGAAGCTTTCTTT. It yields the protein CASSYDTNTEAFF. V is TRBV7-6 and J is TRBJ1-1; D remains unclear. The CDR3 runs to 13 residues. V gave up 4 bases and J gave up 1 base, with 7 bases separating them. Per the germline V gene, CDR1 is SGHVS and CDR2 is FNYEAQ.

The gene calls are TRBV9 and TRBJ1-5, with 12 positions matching TRBD1. This CDR3 comprises 16 residues. The ends lost 4 bases at V and 3 bases at J; junction bases unmatched: 5. Germline values: CDR1 SGDLS, CDR2 YYNGEE. The CDR3 region has the DNA TGTGCCAGCAGCCCTGGGACAGGGGGCGACAATCAGCCCCAGCATTTT. Encoded protein: CASSPGTGGDNQPQHF.

The rearrangement joins TRBV4-3 to TRBJ2-1, with a weak D call TRBD2 (6 bases). Between the trimmed V and J ends, which lost 1 base and 5 bases, there was a span of 12 bases. This CDR3 spans 15 amino acids. Germline CDR1 LGHNA, CDR2 YSLEER. CDR3 loop: CASSQGRGYHNEQFF. In DNA, the CDR3 is TGCGCCAGCAGCCAAGGGAGGGGCTACCACAATGAGCAGTTCTTC.

This clone was observed a handful of times. The chain recombines TRBV6-1 with TRBJ1-1; 7 bases are a match to TRBD1. The germline gives CDR1 MNHNS, CDR2 SASEGT. The CDR3 runs 15 residues. J gave up 6 bases and V 4 bases, and 11 bases lay outside the gene matches. The CDR3 here is CASSVQGGRGSEAFF. The CDR3 nucleotides are TGTGCCAGCAGTGTTCAGGGGGGCCGTGGTTCTGAAGCTTTCTTT.

J is TRBJ2-2 and V is TRBV7-8; D is possibly TRBD1 (7 bases). Germline lookup yields CDR1 SGHVS and CDR2 FQNEAQ. The CDR3 is made up of 16 amino acids. The V end was cut by 1 base, the J end by 4 bases, with 13 bases between. The CDR3, as DNA: TGTGCCAGCAGCTTAGTCGGGGGACAGACCACCGGGGAGCTGTTTTTT. Translated, it gives CASSLVGGQTTGELFF. The variable domain in full, completed from reference TRBV7-8 and TRBJ2-2, reads GAGVSQSPRYKVAKRGQDVALRCDPISGHVSLFWYQQALGQGPEFLTYFQNEAQLDKSGLPSDRFFAERPEGSVSTLKIQRTQQEDSAVYLCASSLVGGQTTGELFFGEGSRLTVL.

This clone appeared a few times. V usage is TRBV6-5 and J usage is TRBJ2-7, with a weak D call TRBD1 (6 bases). The germline V and J ends were trimmed by 2 bases and 5 bases, with 16 bases remaining between them. The CDR3 is 15 residues long. Germline CDR1 is MNHEY and CDR2 is SVGAGI. The chain's CDR3 is CASSYLLQGLHEQYF. CDR3 DNA sequence: TGTGCCAGCAGTTACCTGCTACAGGGTCTACACGAGCAGTACTTC.

The chain couples TRBV5-4 to TRBJ2-1; tentatively, D is TRBD2 (6 bases). Germline CDR1 and CDR2: SGHNT and YYREEE (reference sequence). Between the trimmed V and J ends, which lost 6 bases and 8 bases, there was a span of 15 bases. This CDR3 region has 13 residues. This chain's CDR3 is CASTPGDRDEQFF. CDR3 bases: TGTGCCAGCACCCCGGGGGATAGGGATGAGCAGTTCTTC. Full variable domain (outside the CDR3, taken from reference TRBV5-4 and TRBJ2-1): ETGVTQSPTHLIKTRGQQVTLRCSSQSGHNTVSWYQQALGQGPQFIFQYYREEENGRGNFPPRFSGLQFPNYSSELNVNALELDDSALYLCASTPGDRDEQFFGPGTRLTVL.

The chain combines TRBV6-1 with TRBJ1-5, with no clear D. Germline V lookup: CDR1 MNHNS, CDR2 SASEGT. Trimming shortened V by 10 bases and J by 2 bases, and 9 bases separated the two germline ends. CDR3 length: 12 amino acids. CDR3 region: CAITQGNQPQHF. The CDR3 DNA is TGTGCCATCACACAAGGCAATCAGCCCCAGCATTTT.

CDR3 coding DNA: TGTGCCAGCAGCTTAGTTTCAGGGATCGGGAACACCATATATTTT. This translates into CASSLVSGIGNTIYF. The chain combines TRBV7-8 with TRBJ1-3; D possibly corresponds to TRBD1 (5 bases). Trimming shortened V by 1 base and J by 7 bases, and 14 bases separated the two germline ends. The CDR3 covers 15 residues. Germline loops: CDR1 SGHVS, CDR2 FQNEAQ.

This chain joins TRBV6-4 and TRBJ1-5, with 9 bases lining up with TRBD1. CDR1 and CDR2 (germline): MRHNA, SNTAGT. With 0 bases clipped from V and 0 bases from J, the junction kept 6 bases outside the gene matches. The CDR3 is 18 residues long. The CDR3 reads CASSDSKTGGYSNQPQHF. CDR3 DNA sequence: TGTGCCAGCAGTGACTCGAAAACAGGGGGCTATAGCAATCAGCCCCAGCATTTT.

The chain uses TRBV7-6 and TRBJ2-3; TRBD1 might be the D (5 bases). CDR1 is SGHVS, CDR2 FNYEAQ, per germline. This CDR3 spans 13 amino acids. V lost 8 bases and J 2 bases, leaving 11 bases between the germline ends. In DNA, the CDR3 is TGTGCCAGCCAGGGATACCCCACAGATACGCAGTATTTT. Encoded protein: CASQGYPTDTQYF.

The chain has TRBV15 and TRBJ2-3; 13 bases map to TRBD2. The CDR3 spans 16 residues. Germline values: CDR1 LNHNV, CDR2 YYDKDF (reference sequence). The J segment lost 4 bases and the V segment lost 4 bases, leaving 5 bases of the junction unmatched. CDR3 region: CATSTRLAGGPDTQYF. CDR3 coding DNA: TGTGCCACCAGCACAAGACTAGCGGGGGGTCCAGATACGCAGTATTTT. The full variable domain, its missing parts supplied by reference TRBV15 and TRBJ2-3, is DAMVIQNPRYQVTQFGKPVTLSCSQTLNHNVMYWYQQKSSQAPKLLFHYYDKDFNNEADTPDNFQSRRPNTSFCFLDIRSPGLGDTAMYLCATSTRLAGGPDTQYFGPGTRLTVL.

This chain uses TRBV9 with TRBJ2-7, with TRBD2 matching 12 bases. Trimming removed 0 bases from V and 4 bases from J; junction bases left unmatched: 2. Germline V gene sequence: CDR1 SGDLS, CDR2 YYNGEE. The CDR3 totals 15 residues. This chain's CDR3 is CASSVASGGAYEQYF. The DNA of the CDR3 is TGTGCCAGCAGCGTAGCTAGCGGGGGGGCTTACGAGCAGTACTTC.

This clone was observed a handful of times. The rearrangement links TRBV19 to TRBJ2-2; D perhaps matches TRBD1 (6 bases). V lost 5 bases, J lost 1 base, and 8 bases lay in between. In germline, CDR1 is LNHDA, CDR2 SQIVND (reference sequence). This CDR3 comprises 14 residues. CDR3 protein: CASSQGWNTGELFF. The CDR3 nucleotides are TGTGCCAGTAGTCAGGGGTGGAACACCGGGGAGCTGTTTTTT.

With regard to this clone: Different DNA sequences within this sample yield the same CDR3. The V call is TRBV5-1, the J call TRBJ2-1, with TRBD2 matching 7 bases. After removal of 5 bases from V and 4 bases from J, the junction contained 3 bases not matched to a gene. The CDR3 has 13 amino acids. Germline V gene lookup returns CDR1 SGHRS and CDR2 YFSETQ. The CDR3 region has the DNA TGCGCCAGCAGTTGGCGGGGGTACAATGAGCAGTTCTTC. Translated, it gives CASSWRGYNEQFF.